Following are 4 T cell receptor beta chains from one sample sequenced in a study of blood T cell repertoires in COVID-19. The method was immunoSEQ multiplex PCR; TCRdb's version includes in-frame clones alone and lacks a portion of them. Of 200,000 to 250,000 clones detected, around four fifths appear once; the ten largest clones hold roughly 8%. The sequenced sample was peripheral blood. The receptor set was obtained from a woman older than 75 with COVID-19, enrolled during active disease.

The rearrangement uses TRBV18 and TRBJ1-3, with a tentative D call TRBD1 (5 bases). Trimming took 0 bases from V and 7 from J, leaving 19 bases between them. This CDR3 comprises 17 residues. Germline CDR1 KGHSH, CDR2 LQKENI. The CDR3 sequence: CASSPPGTGRITNTIYF. Here the CDR3 DNA reads TGTGCCAGCTCACCACCAGGAACAGGCCGTATAACCAACACCATATATTTT.

This sequence joins TRBV10-2 and TRBJ1-2; perhaps TRBD1 as D (5 bases). The CDR3 is 15 amino acids. Germline CDR1 WSHSY, CDR2 SAAADI. Trimming shortened V by 7 bases and J by 4 bases, and 19 bases separated the two germline ends. The CDR3 is CASTASRGTFYGYTF. In DNA, the CDR3 is TGCGCCAGCACCGCTTCCCGGGGGACCTTCTATGGCTACACCTTC.

This sequence joins TRBV2 and TRBJ2-7; D gene unclear. There are 10 residues in the CDR3. V was clipped by 8 bases and J by 3 bases, with 5 bases between them. The V gene's germline CDR1 is SNHLY and CDR2 FYNNEI. Here the CDR3 reads CASSFYEQYF. CDR3 DNA: TGTGCCAGCTCATTCTACGAGCAGTACTTC. Full variable domain (rest looked up from reference TRBV2 and TRBJ2-7): EPEVTQTPSHQVTQMGQEVILRCVPISNHLYFYWYRQILGQKVEFLVSFYNNEISEKSEIFDDQFSVERPDGSNFTLKIRSTKLEDSAMYFCASSFYEQYFGPGTRLTVT.

This clone showed up just a few times. The chain recombines TRBV5-5 with TRBJ2-3, with TRBD1 matching over 9 bases. J gave up 5 bases and V 7 bases, and 14 bases lay outside the gene matches. There are 16 residues in the CDR3. CDR1 SGHKS and CDR2 YYEKEE come from the germline V gene (reference sequence). DNA for the CDR3: TGTGCCAGCGAGCGGTGGACAGGGGTGAAAGGAGATACGCAGTATTTT. Translated, it gives CASERWTGVKGDTQYF. The whole variable domain, filled in from reference TRBV5-5 and TRBJ2-3, reads DAGVTQSPTHLIKTRGQQVTLRCSPISGHKSVSWYQQVLGQGPQFIFQYYEKEERGRGNFPDRFSARQFPNYSSELNVNALLLGDSALYLCASERWTGVKGDTQYFGPGTRLTVL.